The text below deals with one T cell receptor (beta chain). This entry belongs to a study of blood T cell repertoires in COVID-19. Overall study context: Samples representing acute and convalescent COVID-19 were sourced from the United States, Italy and Spain. T cells, B-cell-depleted T cells, or PBMCs provided the cDNA or gDNA that served as material.

CDR1 and CDR2 from the germline V gene are SGDLS and YYNGEE. The CDR3 loop spans 15 amino acids. V lost 6 bases to trimming and J lost 2 bases; unmatched junction nucleotides: 7. Authors' processing steps: Using reference gene primer amplification, nucleated cell counts were estimated. Using immunoSEQ multiplex PCR, the repertoire was profiled, and TCRdb retains in-frame clones only, with some absent. D and trimming come from the DNA, and the V and J calls and clone size come from that table. The repertoire holds fewer than 250,000 clones, 75% to 90% seen once, with less than 7% in the top ten. The clonotype originates from a man aged 55 to 70 with acute or convalescent COVID-19. The gene calls are TRBV9 and TRBJ2-3, with TRBD2 matching over 9 bases. Sequencing input: peripheral blood. CDR3 nucleotide sequence: TGTGCCAGCAATCCTAGCGGGGACCCCACAGATACGCAGTATTTT. This gives the protein CASNPSGDPTDTQYF.